The clone carrying this TCR beta chain came up once. Its target is unknown. Germline CDR1 is DFQATT and CDR2 is SNEGSKA (reference sequence). V lost 7 bases and J 2 bases, leaving 14 bases between the germline ends. This CDR3 comprises 13 residues. Researchers reported that TCR beta cDNA libraries carried unique molecular identifiers. There were roughly 0.85 to 11 million T cells, and 480,000 or so cDNA molecules came from them. Using its own MiXCR run on the PCR reads, TCRdb lists one record per CDR3 protein. The sample records 500,000 to 600,000 distinct CDR3 sequences, roughly 47% being singletons. The sample belongs to a study of post-analysis software for immune sequencing data. Study findings and constraints: Multiple sclerosis was associated with a significant reduction in normalized Chao1 diversity relative to controls. The five TRBV segments detected at higher frequency in patients than in controls included TRBV5-6, TRBV5-1 and TRBV20-1. By F measure, samples from a shared preparation batch strongly co-clustered.

The chain uses TRBV20-1 and TRBJ1-2; D ambiguous. The sequence was collected from a girl aged 10 to 17 with multiple sclerosis. The source material was blood. CDR3 in DNA: TGCAGTGTACCTCGCCGGGGAAACTATGGCTACACCTTC. Protein product: CSVPRRGNYGYTF.